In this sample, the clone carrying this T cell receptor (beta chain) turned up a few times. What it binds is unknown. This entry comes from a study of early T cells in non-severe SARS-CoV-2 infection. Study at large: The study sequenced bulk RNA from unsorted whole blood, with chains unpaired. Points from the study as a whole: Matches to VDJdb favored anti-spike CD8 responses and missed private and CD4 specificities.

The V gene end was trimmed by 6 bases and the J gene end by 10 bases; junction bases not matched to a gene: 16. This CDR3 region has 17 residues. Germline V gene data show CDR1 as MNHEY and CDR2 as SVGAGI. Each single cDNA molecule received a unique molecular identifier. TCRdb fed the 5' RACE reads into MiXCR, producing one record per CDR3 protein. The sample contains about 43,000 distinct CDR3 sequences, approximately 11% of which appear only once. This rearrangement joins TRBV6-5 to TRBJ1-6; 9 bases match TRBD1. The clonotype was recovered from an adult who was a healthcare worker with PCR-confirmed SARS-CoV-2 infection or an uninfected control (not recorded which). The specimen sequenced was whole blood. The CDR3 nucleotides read TGTGCCAGCAGCCCCGGATTAAGGACAGGGGTTGACTCACCCCTCCACTTT. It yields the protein CASSPGLRTGVDSPLHF.